This is a list of T cell receptor beta chains from one sample in a study of T cells in Graves' hyperthyroidism and ophthalmopathy. TCRdb reprocessed the multiplex PCR reads via MiXCR and lists one record per CDR3 protein. The sample lists hundreds of thousands of distinct CDR3 sequences; under 15% were seen once. Sequencing was done on a sample of blood. The source of these receptors is a woman between 40 and 55 years old with Graves' ophthalmopathy. CDR3s include the opening cysteine and the closing phenylalanine or tryptophan. D genes are given only for firm matches. Clone size is stated in some rows and not others, as once, few, many or a class when expanded.

j_call | d_call | v_call | clone_size | cdr3_aa | cdr3_nt
TRBJ2-7 | TRBD2 | TRBV6-1 | many | CASSEGLAYEQYF | TGTGCCAGCAGTGAGGGACTAGCGTACGAGCAGTACTTC
TRBJ2-5 | . | TRBV20-1 | . | CSARDWTRGETQYF | TGCAGTGCTAGAGATTGGACTAGGGGGGAGACCCAGTACTTC
TRBJ2-2 | TRBD2 | TRBV24-1 | . | CATSASGRAHTGELFF | TGTGCCACCAGTGCTAGCGGGAGGGCCCACACCGGGGAGCTGTTTTTT
TRBJ2-7 | TRBD1 | TRBV19 | many | CASSIDRDRAYEQYF | TGTGCCAGTAGTATAGACCGGGACAGAGCCTACGAGCAGTACTTC
TRBJ1-5 | . | TRBV10-3 | many | CAISEYREYQPQHF | TGTGCCATCAGTGAGTACAGGGAGTATCAGCCCCAGCATTTT
TRBJ2-7 | TRBD2 | TRBV6-5 | many | CASSSLAGAGEQYF | TGTGCCAGCAGTTCGTTAGCGGGAGCAGGAGAGCAGTACTTC
TRBJ2-7 | . | TRBV29-1 | many | CSVVWGNKYEQYF | TGCAGCGTTGTATGGGGGAACAAATACGAGCAGTACTTC
TRBJ2-5 | . | TRBV29-1 | many | CSAELGETQYF | TGCAGCGCCGAACTAGGAGAGACCCAGTACTTC
TRBJ2-4 | TRBD2 | TRBV12-3/TRBV12-4 | many | CASSPYGTSGSDIQYF | TGTGCCAGCAGTCCGTACGGGACTAGCGGGAGTGACATTCAGTACTTC
TRBJ1-2 | TRBD1 | TRBV6-1 | many | CASGQQGPRYGYTF | TGTGCCAGCGGCCAACAGGGGCCTCGATATGGCTACACCTTC
TRBJ2-5 | . | TRBV19 | many | CASQPRDLQETQYF | TGTGCCAGTCAACCCCGGGACTTACAAGAGACCCAGTACTTC
TRBJ2-7 | TRBD2 | TRBV11-2 | many | CASSTGLAGETLEQYF | TGTGCCAGCAGCACGGGACTAGCGGGCGAAACCTTGGAGCAGTACTTC
TRBJ2-7 | . | TRBV7-8 | many | CASSPRTAIGEQYF | TGTGCCAGCAGCCCTCGGACGGCGATTGGGGAGCAGTACTTC
TRBJ2-7 | . | TRBV28 | many | CASKQGVENEQYF | TGTGCCAGCAAACAGGGTGTGGAGAACGAGCAGTACTTC
TRBJ1-2 | . | TRBV12-3/TRBV12-4 | many | CASSRTANYGYTF | TGTGCCAGCAGTCGGACAGCTAACTATGGCTACACCTTC
TRBJ1-1 | . | TRBV15 | many | CATRGQPNTEAFF | TGTGCCACCAGAGGACAGCCGAACACTGAAGCTTTCTTT
TRBJ2-5 | . | TRBV6-1 | . | CASIGARGSETQYF | TGTGCCAGCATTGGGGCCCGGGGGTCGGAGACCCAGTACTTC
TRBJ2-7 | TRBD1 | TRBV27 | many | CASSPVGGTGVAEQYF | TGTGCCAGCAGCCCGGTGGGTGGGACAGGGGTTGCCGAGCAGTACTTC
TRBJ1-5 | TRBD1 | TRBV11-2 | . | CASSLGGQGPYSNQPQHF | TGTGCCAGCAGCTTGGGGGGACAGGGACCCTATAGCAATCAGCCCCAGCATTTT
TRBJ2-7 | TRBD2 | TRBV19 | . | CASSIPGTSGSYEQYF | TGTGCCAGTAGTATTCCCGGGACTAGCGGATCCTACGAGCAGTACTTC
TRBJ1-1 | TRBD1 | TRBV6-1 | . | CASSSSMGTDSEAFF | TGTGCCAGCAGCAGCTCCATGGGGACAGACTCTGAAGCTTTCTTT
TRBJ2-5 | TRBD2 | TRBV5-1 | . | CASSLGLADRETQYF | TGCGCCAGCAGCTTGGGACTAGCGGACCGCGAGACCCAGTACTTC
TRBJ1-2 | . | TRBV30 | many | CAWSDLVYGYTF | TGTGCCTGGAGTGATTTAGTCTATGGCTACACCTTC
TRBJ2-4 | . | TRBV29-1 | many | CSVSPASDIQYF | TGCAGCGTCAGTCCGGCTAGTGACATTCAGTACTTC
TRBJ1-5 | . | TRBV15 | many | CATSRDLSINQPQHF | TGTGCCACCAGCAGAGATCTCAGTATCAATCAGCCCCAGCATTTT
TRBJ1-5 | . | TRBV19 | many | CASTPSRWDNQPQHF | TGTGCCAGTACCCCCTCCCGGTGGGACAATCAGCCCCAGCATTTT
TRBJ1-1 | . | TRBV29-1 | many | CADRDLMRDTEAFF | TGCGCCGATAGGGACCTCATGCGGGACACTGAAGCTTTCTTT
TRBJ2-5 | TRBD1 | TRBV13 | many | CASSLRDREVQETQYF | TGTGCCAGCAGCTTAAGGGACAGGGAGGTCCAAGAGACCCAGTACTTC
TRBJ1-1 | TRBD1 | TRBV28 | many | CASSSAGQEKNTEAFF | TGTGCCAGCAGTTCCGCCGGACAGGAGAAGAACACTGAAGCTTTCTTT
TRBJ1-2 | . | TRBV6-2/TRBV6-3 | many | CASSFVEGNYGYTF | TGTGCCAGCAGTTTCGTTGAGGGGAACTATGGCTACACCTTC
TRBJ2-5 | TRBD2 | TRBV7-8 | few | CASSLLAGGGAQYF | TGTGCCAGCAGCCTACTAGCGGGGGGGGGGGCCCAGTACTTC
TRBJ1-2 | . | TRBV27 | . | CASSPGNPLYGYTF | TGTGCCAGCAGTCCGGGCAATCCCCTGTATGGCTACACCTTC
TRBJ1-2 | . | TRBV28 | many | CASNGLGVTNYGYTF | TGTGCCAGTAACGGGCTAGGGGTAACTAACTATGGCTACACCTTC
TRBJ2-7 | TRBD2 | TRBV24-1 | many | CATSDSPGLAGGEQYF | TGTGCCACCAGTGACTCTCCGGGACTAGCAGGAGGGGAGCAGTACTTC
TRBJ2-4 | . | TRBV27 | many | CASRGQLAKNIQYF | TGTGCCAGCAGGGGACAATTAGCCAAAAACATTCAGTACTTC
TRBJ1-2 | . | TRBV18 | few | CASSPIDGVYGYTF | TGTGCCAGCTCACCTATAGACGGAGTCTATGGCTACACCTTC
TRBJ2-7 | . | TRBV7-3 | many | CASSLTPVAGYYEQYF | TGTGCCAGCAGCTTAACACCAGTGGCGGGATACTACGAGCAGTACTTC
TRBJ2-2 | TRBD1 | TRBV27 | many | CASSYGTGLRGGELFF | TGTGCCAGCAGTTACGGGACAGGGCTACGAGGCGGGGAGCTGTTTTTT
TRBJ1-1 | . | TRBV7-9 | few | CASSPSRSWTEAFF | TGTGCCAGCAGCCCTTCCCGGAGTTGGACTGAAGCTTTCTTT
TRBJ1-1 | . | TRBV28 | many | CASSPSGLNTEAFF | TGTGCCAGCAGTCCATCCGGACTGAACACTGAAGCTTTCTTT
TRBJ1-1 | . | TRBV29-1 | many | CSASVNTEAFF | TGCAGCGCGTCAGTGAACACTGAAGCTTTCTTT
TRBJ2-7 | . | TRBV7-2 | many | CASSLGLLYYEQYF | TGTGCCAGCAGCTTAGGGCTCCTTTACTACGAGCAGTACTTC
TRBJ2-7 | . | TRBV5-1 | many | CASSLWGPYEQYF | TGCGCCAGCAGCTTGTGGGGACCCTACGAGCAGTACTTC
TRBJ1-1 | TRBD1 | TRBV3-1 | . | CASSQPGQGIEAFF | TGTGCCAGCAGTCAACCGGGACAGGGTATTGAAGCTTTCTTT
TRBJ2-2 | . | TRBV28 | many | CASSLINGELFF | TGTGCCAGCAGTTTAATTAACGGGGAGCTGTTTTTT
TRBJ1-5 | TRBD1 | TRBV6-1 | many | CASKTGGEQPQHF | TGTGCCAGCAAAACAGGGGGCGAACAGCCCCAGCATTTT
TRBJ1-3 | . | TRBV28 | . | CASSSIPQGRSGNTIYF | TGTGCCAGCAGTTCAATCCCTCAGGGCCGGTCTGGAAACACCATATATTTT
TRBJ1-1 | . | TRBV6-1 | many | CASTRLPGTTMNTEAFF | TGTGCCAGCACTCGTCTCCCCGGGACAACTATGAACACTGAAGCTTTCTTT
TRBJ2-3 | TRBD2 | TRBV18 | . | CASSPPGAGAVTDTQYF | TGTGCCAGCTCACCACCGGGAGCGGGAGCTGTGACAGATACGCAGTATTTT
TRBJ1-1 | . | TRBV28 | many | CASSRMGPGATEAFF | TGTGCCAGCAGTCGTATGGGGCCGGGGGCCACTGAAGCTTTCTTT
TRBJ1-5 | . | TRBV12-3/TRBV12-4 | once | CASSLVGDAAQHF | TGTGCCAGCAGTTTGGTTGGGGATGCTGCCCAGCATTTT
TRBJ2-2 | TRBD1 | TRBV12-5 | . | CASGLVRTGPIGELFF | TGTGCTAGTGGTTTGGTACGGACAGGTCCGATCGGGGAGCTGTTTTTT
TRBJ2-4 | . | TRBV28 | many | CASLGAGKNIQYF | TGTGCCAGCTTGGGGGCAGGCAAAAACATTCAGTACTTC
TRBJ1-2 | TRBD1 | TRBV28 | many | CASKEGANPYGYTF | TGTGCCAGCAAGGAGGGGGCGAACCCATATGGCTACACCTTC
TRBJ1-5 | . | TRBV20-1 | many | CSARDRGYGSFNQPQHF | TGCAGTGCTAGAGATCGGGGGTACGGTTCGTTCAATCAGCCCCAGCATTTT